Below are 18 T cell receptor beta chains sequenced from a single sample in a study of lymphopenia after photon versus proton radiotherapy. Clones were sequenced by immunoSEQ multiplex PCR, and TCRdb holds only the in-frame ones, with some missing. The top ten hold around 2.2% of the sample, which has tens of thousands of clones, 85% seen once. Specimen: peripheral blood, collected from a patient treated with photon-based radiotherapy. These receptors were taken from a man aged 40-50 years with gastric cancer.

The V and J genes are TRBV5-6 and TRBJ1-2, with unresolved D. V lost 0 bases to trimming and J lost 7 bases, with 7 bases between them. This CDR3 contains 12 residues. Germline V lookup: CDR1 SGHDT, CDR2 YYEEEE. The CDR3 loop reads CASSLELRGYTF. DNA of the CDR3: TGTGCCAGCAGCTTGGAACTCCGTGGCTACACCTTC.

This clone has only one observation. This chain joins TRBV18 and TRBJ2-3; possibly TRBD1 or TRBD2 for D (5 bases each). Trimming cost V 1 base and J 0 bases, with 14 bases left between them. CDR3 length equals 17 residues. In germline, CDR1 is KGHSH, CDR2 LQKENI. CDR3 in amino acids: CASSPQRVGRSTDTQYF. The CDR3 DNA sequence: TGTGCCAGCTCACCACAACGAGTGGGACGGAGCACAGATACGCAGTATTTT.

J is TRBJ1-1 and V is TRBV5-1; D gene unclear. The CDR3 extends over 14 amino acids. The germline gives CDR1 SGHRS, CDR2 YFSETQ. Trimming took 0 bases from V and 3 from J, leaving 9 bases between them. The CDR3 DNA reads TGCGCCAGCAGCTTGGCGGAGAGGGACACTGAAGCTTTCTTT. It yields the protein CASSLAERDTEAFF.

The chain has TRBV5-6 and TRBJ2-1; 8 positions match TRBD1. There are 16 residues in the CDR3. CDR1 and CDR2 (germline): SGHDT, YYEEEE. V lost 5 bases and J lost 5; bases outside the gene matches: 12. The CDR3 loop is CASSSRFDRGDNEQFF. CDR3 DNA: TGTGCCAGCAGTTCACGCTTTGACAGGGGTGACAATGAGCAGTTCTTC. Full variable domain (missing parts from reference TRBV5-6 and TRBJ2-1): DAGVTQSPTHLIKTRGQQVTLRCSPKSGHDTVSWYQQALGQGPQFIFQYYEEEERQRGNFPDRFSGHQFPNYSSELNVNALLLGDSALYLCASSSRFDRGDNEQFFGPGTRLTVL.

The chain links TRBV6-6 to TRBJ1-2; D is ambiguous. Germline lookup yields CDR1 MNHNY and CDR2 SVGAGI (reference sequence). The V and J ends lost 6 bases and 2 bases respectively, with 10 bases between them. This CDR3 is built from 13 residues. The CDR3 region is CASSPDGNYGYTF. As DNA, the CDR3 is TGTGCCAGCAGCCCGGACGGGAACTATGGCTACACCTTC.

This chain joins TRBV7-9 and TRBJ1-1, with 12 bases matching TRBD1. This CDR3 is built from 16 residues. V shed 1 base, J shed 4 bases, and the junction held 4 bases outside the gene matches. The germline V gene has CDR1 SEHNR and CDR2 FQNEAQ (reference sequence). DNA of the CDR3: TGTGCCAGCAGCTTAGGCGGGACAGGGGGCGGCACTGAAGCTTTCTTT. Translated: CASSLGGTGGGTEAFF.

The chain couples TRBV9 to TRBJ2-1; 7 nucleotides match TRBD1. CDR3 length: 16 residues. CDR1 SGDLS and CDR2 YYNGEE come from the germline V gene. With V trimmed by 4 bases and J by 3 bases, 10 bases remained unmatched. CDR3 nucleotides: TGTGCCAGCAGCCACTCGCCGGGACAGAACTACAATGAGCAGTTCTTC. Translated, it gives CASSHSPGQNYNEQFF.

This clone was counted a single time. The chain links TRBV4-2 to TRBJ2-3; D not resolved. V was cut by 1 base and J by 3 bases, with 8 bases left in between. The CDR3 totals 14 residues. The V gene's germline CDR1 is LGHNA and CDR2 YNFKEQ. This CDR3 reads CASSQGVGTDTQYF. The CDR3 DNA follows: TGTGCCAGCAGCCAAGGGGTTGGGACAGATACGCAGTATTTT.

This chain joins TRBV7-2 and TRBJ2-1; D is uncertain. V was clipped by 7 bases and J by 6 bases, with 7 bases between them. The CDR3 loop spans 11 amino acids. CDR1 is SGHTA and CDR2 is FQGNSA in the germline V gene. CDR3 sequence: CASTTFNEQFF. The CDR3 nucleotides read TGTGCCAGCACCACATTCAATGAGCAGTTCTTC.

V gene TRBV7-9 combines with J gene TRBJ2-2; D gene unclear. Trimming removed 0 bases from V and 0 bases from J, with 8 bases in between. This CDR3 is 16 amino acids long. From germline, CDR1 is SEHNR and CDR2 FQNEAQ (reference sequence). This CDR3 is CASSLAGRTNTGELFF. Here the CDR3 DNA reads TGTGCCAGCAGCTTAGCGGGCAGAACGAACACCGGGGAGCTGTTTTTT.

The CDR3 bases are TGTGCCAGCTCACCAGCCCGAGAGGCCCACGAGCAGTACTTC. This gives the protein CASSPAREAHEQYF. The genes are TRBV18 and TRBJ2-7; D ambiguous. With 2 bases removed from V and 5 bases from J, the gap between germline ends came to 13 bases. Per the germline V gene, CDR1 is KGHSH and CDR2 is LQKENI. CDR3 length: 14 amino acids. The whole variable domain, remainder taken from reference TRBV18 and TRBJ2-7, is NAGVMQNPRHLVRRRGQEARLRCSPMKGHSHVYWYRQLPEEGLKFMVYLQKENIIDESGMPKERFSAEFPKEGPSILRIQQVVRGDSAAYFCASSPAREAHEQYFGPGTRLTVT.

The V call is TRBV27, the J call TRBJ2-1, with TRBD2 matching over 9 bases. Germline values: CDR1 MNHEY, CDR2 SMNVEV (reference sequence). There are 16 residues in the CDR3. Germline trimming cut 5 bases from V and 5 bases from J; bases unmatched to any gene: 10. This CDR3 reads CASSPPGLAINNEQFF. The CDR3 coding sequence is TGTGCCAGCAGTCCACCGGGACTAGCTATAAACAATGAGCAGTTCTTC.

CDR3 nucleotides: TGTGCCAGCAGCAAATGCGACAGGGGCTCCTACAATGAGCAGTTCTTC. This encodes CASSKCDRGSYNEQFF. The V call is TRBV21-1, the J call TRBJ2-1; no DNA check was done on the table's D call, TRBD1. TRBV21-1 counts as a pseudogene. This CDR3 has 16 amino acids.

The chain links TRBV29-1 to TRBJ1-5, with a weak D call TRBD1 (6 bases). Germline CDR1 reads SQVTM; CDR2 reads ANQGSEA. Deletions cut 6 bases from V and 6 bases from J, with 18 bases between. This CDR3 region has 14 residues. This CDR3 reads CSVAQGGMGQPQHF. Here the CDR3 DNA reads TGCAGCGTCGCCCAAGGGGGGATGGGTCAGCCCCAGCATTTT.

This clone was detected only once. The chain recombines TRBV4-1 with TRBJ2-7; weak D call: TRBD2 (5 bases). Trimming stripped 2 bases from V and 3 bases from J, with 11 bases between. The germline gives CDR1 MGHRA, CDR2 YSYEKL. The length of the CDR3 is 14 residues. CDR3 coding DNA: TGCGCCAGCAGCCAATCGGAAGAGGGCTACGAGCAGTACTTC. It codes for CASSQSEEGYEQYF.

The chain couples TRBV7-2 to TRBJ1-2; possibly TRBD1 for D (5 bases). This CDR3 spans 15 amino acids. Germline CDR1 is SGHTA and CDR2 is FQGNSA. Trimming shortened V by 0 bases and J by 6 bases, and 14 bases separated the two germline ends. CDR3 sequence: CASSLAREGPHGYTF. In DNA, the CDR3 is TGTGCCAGCAGCTTAGCGAGGGAGGGGCCGCATGGCTACACCTTC. Variable domain in full (rest from reference TRBV7-2 and TRBJ1-2): GAGVSQSPSNKVTEKGKDVELRCDPISGHTALYWYRQSLGQGLEFLIYFQGNSAPDKSGLPSDRFSAERTGGSVSTLTIQRTQQEDSAVYLCASSLAREGPHGYTFGSGTRLTVV.

V gene TRBV2 combines with J gene TRBJ2-7; the D gene is possibly TRBD1 (5 bases). The V end lost 7 bases, the J end lost 2 bases, and 18 bases lay between the germline ends. CDR1 is SNHLY and CDR2 is FYNNEI in the germline V gene. The CDR3 runs 15 residues. The CDR3 loop reads CASKSGGQGTYEQYF. CDR3 DNA sequence: TGTGCCAGCAAATCCGGTGGGCAGGGAACCTACGAGCAGTACTTC.

The chain couples TRBV19 to TRBJ1-1, with a possible D match to TRBD1 (5 bases). Germline V gene data show CDR1 as LNHDA and CDR2 as SQIVND (reference sequence). Trimming shortened V by 4 bases and J by 6 bases, and 15 bases separated the two germline ends. The CDR3 spans 14 residues. CDR3 DNA sequence: TGTGCCAGTAGTACTCTCAGGGCGGGCGCTGAAGCTTTCTTT. Encoded protein: CASSTLRAGAEAFF.